A few counts support the clone carrying this T cell receptor beta chain. Unmatched junction bases numbered 8, after V lost 0 bases and J lost 8 bases. The CDR3 contains 16 residues. Germline V gene sequence: CDR1 SGHRS, CDR2 YFSETQ. These data belong to a study of blood T cell repertoires in COVID-19. Study-level background: The United States, Italy and Spain provided the acute and convalescent COVID-19 samples. From T cells, B-cell-depleted T cells, or PBMCs came the material, which was cDNA or gDNA.

Under the authors' procedure: Estimation of nucleated cell counts relied on the amplification of reference gene primers. This table comes from immunoSEQ multiplex PCR, and its TCRdb copy is limited to in-frame clones, with some not included. V and J calls and clone size are given by that table; D and trimming were obtained from the DNA. Of about 91,000 clones listed, more than 70% are singletons. The sample consisted of peripheral blood. This receptor was identified in a man in his 70s with acute or convalescent COVID-19. The gene calls are TRBV5-1 and TRBJ2-1; TRBD2 aligns across 10 bases. CDR3 region: CASSLEASGSVYEQFF. The CDR3 coding sequence is TGCGCCAGCAGCTTGGAGGCTAGCGGGAGCGTCTATGAGCAGTTCTTC.